The T cell receptor (beta chain) described here comes from a study of T-cell reconstitution after alpha-beta-depleted transplantation in children. Germline V CDR1 and CDR2: SGDLS, YYNGEE. Trimming left V 1 base short and J 1 base short, with 10 bases between. This CDR3 spans 15 amino acids. Molecular barcoding with unique molecular identifiers was used for the TCRbeta library. Using its own MiXCR run on the PCR reads, TCRdb lists one record per CDR3 protein. The sample shows hundreds of thousands of distinct CDR3 sequences, 9.5% to 13% of them seen only once. Details on this clonotype: The antigen is unknown.

The study, taken as a whole, reports: The study traced high day-60 TCRbeta diversity in some patients to surviving recipient T cells and thymic progenitors.

The TCR comes from a boy under two years old with acute myeloid leukemia, due to receive a stem cell transplant. The sample consisted of PBMCs, taken before TCRalphabeta/CD19-depleted stem cell transplant. The chain combines TRBV9 with TRBJ2-3; D is undetermined. The CDR3 DNA follows: TGTGCCAGCAGCGTAACTCGAAGGGGCACAGATACGCAGTATTTT. This sequence encodes CASSVTRRGTDTQYF.